This T cell receptor (beta chain) was sequenced during a study of identical twins. The table lists this clonotype with a few counts. TCRdb processed the 5' RACE reads anew with MiXCR; each CDR3 protein has one entry. The data show 1.5 million to 2 million distinct CDR3 sequences, more than 30% seen once. Trimming took off 0 bases at V and 5 bases at J, with 13 bases between the two ends. Germline V gene data show CDR1 as LGHNA and CDR2 as YNFKEQ. The CDR3 is 15 amino acids. The sequence came from a newborn girl in good health. Material: cord blood. The chain is built from TRBV4-2 and TRBJ1-1, with no clear D. CDR3 residues: CASSQEGGVGTEAFF. CDR3 DNA sequence: TGTGCCAGCAGCCAAGAGGGTGGGGTTGGGACTGAAGCTTTCTTT.